This T cell receptor beta chain appears in the sequencing data of a study of regulatory T cells in long-lasting Graves disease. About the research overall: Disease was considered persistent Graves' disease after over 5 years of antithyroid drugs (with positive TSH receptor antibodies). Study observations and caveats: Under persistent disease, TRBV28, TRBJ1-2 and TRBJ2-5 were used preferentially.

The V gene's germline CDR1 is SEHNR and CDR2 FQNEAQ (reference sequence). J gave up 0 bases and V 5 bases, and 7 bases lay outside the gene matches. The CDR3 extends over 17 amino acids. To note about this clonotype: No antigen is known for it.

Construction of TCR beta libraries relied on iRepertoire HTBI primers and on Arm-PCR targeting CDR3 regions. Using its own MiXCR run on the multiplex PCR reads, TCRdb lists one record per CDR3 protein. The sample shows around 400,000 distinct CDR3 sequences, less than 25% of them seen only once. Time point denoted: persistent/refractory GD, antithyroid drugs over 5 years with positive TRAb. TCR sequences were obtained from RNA taken from PBMCs. Around 8.2 milliliters of peripheral blood went into EDTA tubes. V gene TRBV7-9 combines with J gene TRBJ2-6; 7 positions match TRBD1. The sequence came from a female donor with Graves disease. The sample consisted of peripheral blood mononuclear cells (PBMCs), taken when the disease was refractory, from a patient treated with antithyroid drugs. In DNA form, the CDR3 reads TGTGCCAGCAGCAAAGCTTCAGGGGGCTCTGGGGCCAACGTCCTGACTTTC. It encodes CASSKASGGSGANVLTF.